This TCR beta chain originates from a study of shared clonotypes between healthy human individuals. Study results and caveats: Between several donors, naive CD4 clonotypes were shared at a level of about 5%.

V was clipped by 5 bases and J by 6 bases, with 11 bases between them. Germline loops: CDR1 KGHSH, CDR2 LQKENI. The CDR3 length is 13 residues. Libraries were prepared by immunoSEQ multiplex PCR; TCRdb keeps only in-frame clonotypes and omits some of them. Found here are roughly 2 million clones, 95% of them singletons; the top ten hold 0.13%. Comments on this clone: The antigen is unknown.

This clonotype was obtained from a man aged 18 to 30 in good health. The chain employs TRBV18 and TRBJ1-5; D is uncertain. What was sequenced was naive CD4+ T cells sorted from blood. Subset reported: CD45RA+ positively selected. The CDR3 reads CASSIGEGQPQHF. Here the CDR3 DNA reads TGTGCCAGCTCAATCGGAGAGGGTCAGCCCCAGCATTTT. Filled out from reference TRBV18 and TRBJ1-5, the complete variable domain reads NAGVMQNPRHLVRRRGQEARLRCSPMKGHSHVYWYRQLPEEGLKFMVYLQKENIIDESGMPKERFSAEFPKEGPSILRIQQVVRGDSAAYFCASSIGEGQPQHFGDGTRLSIL.